This TCR beta chain was profiled in a study of blood T cell repertoires in COVID-19. Study-level information: Acute and convalescent COVID-19 specimens originated in the United States, Italy and Spain. T cells, B-cell-depleted T cells, or PBMCs provided the cDNA or gDNA that served as material.

The V and J ends lost 4 bases and 9 bases, in that order; junction bases with no gene match: 14. This CDR3 is 15 amino acids long. Germline V lookup: CDR1 LGHDT, CDR2 YNNKEL (reference sequence). In the original processing: Estimation of nucleated cell counts was performed using reference gene primer amplification. Using immunoSEQ multiplex PCR, the repertoire was profiled, and TCRdb retains in-frame clones only, with some absent. V and J calls and clone size are those listed in that table; D and trimming were worked out from the DNA. There are about 170,000 clones in the sample; over 80% occur only once, and approximately 2.9% lies in the top ten.

The receptor comes from a woman between 55 and 75 years old with acute or convalescent COVID-19. Source material: peripheral blood. The chain carries TRBV3-1 (or the pseudogene TRBV3-2) and TRBJ2-5; 7 nucleotides line up with TRBD2. This CDR3 is CASSLYSGGKVSQYF. The CDR3 nucleotides read TGTGCCAGCAGCCTCTACTCGGGGGGTAAGGTGTCCCAGTACTTC.